Following are 27 T cell receptor beta chains from one sample sequenced in a study of blood T cell repertoires in COVID-19. Produced via immunoSEQ multiplex PCR; TCRdb's table is partial and in-frame only. Of about 170,000 clones in the sample, 84% were seen once. The sample consisted of PBMCs or T cells enriched from blood (not recorded which). These receptors came from a man aged 50 to 60 who had recovered from COVID-19.

The chain couples TRBV28 to TRBJ2-7; 9 positions match TRBD1. V lost 7 bases to trimming and J lost 6 bases; unmatched junction nucleotides: 7. The CDR3 contains 13 residues. Germline CDR1 and CDR2: MDHEN and SYDVKM. In DNA, the CDR3 is TGTGCCAGCAACCTGGGACAGGGAGGCGAGCAGTACTTC. Amino acids: CASNLGQGGEQYF.

The V and J genes are TRBV4-1 and TRBJ1-2; weak D call: TRBD1 (5 bases). Germline values: CDR1 MGHRA, CDR2 YSYEKL. The V and J ends lost 1 base and 2 bases respectively, with 11 bases between them. The CDR3 extends over 15 amino acids. CDR3 region: CASSQGGSYNYGYTF. Written as DNA, the CDR3 is TGCGCCAGCAGCCAAGGGGGCTCCTACAACTATGGCTACACCTTC.

The V gene is TRBV9, the J gene TRBJ1-1, with D unclear. V lost 0 bases to trimming and J lost 5 bases, with 8 bases between them. Germline-derived CDR1 and CDR2 are SGDLS and YYNGEE. CDR3 size: 13 residues. DNA of the CDR3: TGTGCCAGCAGCGTAGGATATGAGACTGAAGCTTTCTTT. This codes for CASSVGYETEAFF.

The V gene is TRBV5-6, the J gene TRBJ1-6; D ambiguous. Trimming removed 0 bases from V and 5 bases from J, with 6 bases in between. The CDR3 consists of 14 residues. Germline V lookup: CDR1 SGHDT, CDR2 YYEEEE. This CDR3 reads CASSLGHNNSPLHF. The CDR3 region has the DNA TGTGCCAGCAGCTTGGGTCACAATAATTCACCCCTCCACTTT.

V gene TRBV5-4 combines with J gene TRBJ2-2, with 9 bases aligning to TRBD1. V was pared by 6 bases and J by 7 bases, with 10 bases of the junction left unmatched. This CDR3 spans 15 amino acids. Germline V gene data show CDR1 as SGHNT and CDR2 as YYREEE (reference sequence). CDR3 bases: TGTGCCAGCAACAAAGACAGGGGGATCGGCGGGGAGCTGTTTTTT. This translates into CASNKDRGIGGELFF. Filled out from reference TRBV5-4 and TRBJ2-2, the complete variable domain reads ETGVTQSPTHLIKTRGQQVTLRCSSQSGHNTVSWYQQALGQGPQFIFQYYREEENGRGNFPPRFSGLQFPNYSSELNVNALELDDSALYLCASNKDRGIGGELFFGEGSRLTVL.

The chain is built from TRBV5-6 and TRBJ1-2; 12 bases match TRBD1. Germline V gene data show CDR1 as SGHDT and CDR2 as YYEEEE. The CDR3 is made up of 15 amino acids. V lost 4 bases, J lost 6 bases, and 7 bases stayed unmatched. CDR3 sequence reads: CASSRVGTGGNGYTF. The CDR3 coding sequence is TGTGCCAGCAGCAGAGTCGGGACAGGGGGCAATGGCTACACCTTC.

The V gene is TRBV28, the J gene TRBJ1-3, with 9 bases lining up with TRBD1. The junction had 7 bases not matched to a gene; V was cut back by 4 bases and J by 6 bases. This CDR3 region has 15 residues. Germline V lookup: CDR1 MDHEN, CDR2 SYDVKM. The CDR3 sequence is CASSSTGQGLNTIYF. DNA for the CDR3: TGTGCCAGCAGTTCCACGGGACAGGGACTAAACACCATATATTTT. Together with reference TRBV28 and TRBJ1-3, the CDR3 gives the full variable domain: DVKVTQSSRYLVKRTGEKVFLECVQDMDHENMFWYRQDPGLGLRLIYFSYDVKMKEKGDIPEGYSVSREKKERFSLILESASTNQTSMYLCASSSTGQGLNTIYFGEGSWLTVV.

The chain couples TRBV18 to TRBJ1-1, with 8 bases lining up with TRBD1. Germline loops: CDR1 KGHSH, CDR2 LQKENI. V lost 3 bases, J lost 8 bases, and 8 bases stayed unmatched. The CDR3 extends over 14 amino acids. This CDR3 is CASSPGQGASEAFF. The CDR3 region has the DNA TGTGCCAGCTCACCGGGCCAGGGGGCTTCCGAAGCTTTCTTT.

J is TRBJ1-4 and V is TRBV6-5; perhaps TRBD1 as D (6 bases). This CDR3 is 14 amino acids long. Germline values: CDR1 MNHEY, CDR2 SVGAGI. Deletions cut 6 bases from V and 8 bases from J, with 16 bases between. The CDR3 DNA follows: TGTGCCAGCAGACAAGCACAGGGCAGGGAAAAACTGTTTTTT. Its translation is CASRQAQGREKLFF.

The chain combines TRBV27 with TRBJ2-7; TRBD1 might be the D (6 bases). The CDR3 has 14 amino acids. V lost 7 bases, J lost 5 bases, and 18 bases lay in between. In germline, CDR1 is MNHEY, CDR2 SMNVEV (reference sequence). The CDR3 loop reads CASKLGNTGHEQYF. For the CDR3, the DNA is TGTGCCAGCAAACTCGGGAACACAGGGCACGAGCAGTACTTC.

The rearrangement uses TRBV19 and TRBJ2-1; 9 bases agree with TRBD1. V lost 6 bases to trimming and J lost 6 bases; unmatched junction nucleotides: 3. The CDR3 consists of 13 residues. The germline CDR1 and CDR2 sequences are LNHDA and SQIVND (reference sequence). The CDR3 DNA follows: TGTGCCAGTAGCCAGGGACAGGGCAATGAGCAGTTCTTC. It codes for CASSQGQGNEQFF.

The genes are TRBV2 and TRBJ1-5; 7 nucleotides match TRBD1. In germline, CDR1 is SNHLY, CDR2 FYNNEI. There are 16 residues in the CDR3. The junction had 4 bases not matched to a gene; V was cut back by 2 bases and J by 0 bases. The CDR3 spells CASSERDSYSNQPQHF. DNA of the CDR3: TGTGCCAGCAGTGAAAGGGACAGTTATAGCAATCAGCCCCAGCATTTT.

V is TRBV29-1 and J is TRBJ1-5; tentative D call: TRBD1 (6 bases). CDR1 SQVTM and CDR2 ANQGSEA come from the germline V gene. V was trimmed by 1 base and J by 6 bases, leaving 10 bases between them. The CDR3 contains 13 residues. The CDR3 reads CSVEAGVGQPQHF. For the CDR3, the DNA is TGCAGCGTTGAAGCAGGGGTAGGTCAGCCCCAGCATTTT.

The CDR3 DNA reads TGCGCCAGCTGGGGGACTTCCTACACAGATACGCAGTATTTT. This gives the protein CASWGTSYTDTQYF. V usage is TRBV5-1 and J usage is TRBJ2-3, with a weak D call TRBD2 (6 bases). Trimming left V 7 bases short and J 2 bases short, with 14 bases between. The CDR3 spans 14 residues. CDR1 and CDR2 (germline): SGHRS, YFSETQ.

The J gene is TRBJ2-7, the V gene TRBV28, with TRBD2 identical over 10 bases. Germline assignment: CDR1 MDHEN and CDR2 SYDVKM. The CDR3 is 13 residues long. With 8 bases clipped from V and 2 bases from J, the junction kept 3 bases outside the gene matches. CDR3 nucleotides: TGTGCCAGCCTAGCGGGGGATACCTACGAGCAGTACTTC. Translation gives CASLAGDTYEQYF.

This clone is a singleton in its sample. A much larger clonotype is one base distant, so this may be a read error. The V gene is TRBV12-3 or TRBV12-4, the J gene TRBJ2-2, with D unclear. The V end was cut by 6 bases, the J end by 2 bases, with 4 bases between. CDR3 size: 12 residues. The CDR3 bases are TGTGCCAGCAGCCCAAACACCGGGGAGCTGTTTTTT. This encodes CASSPNTGELFF.

This clone was seen a handful of times. This sequence joins TRBV29-1 and TRBJ2-3; D is uncertain. The CDR3 runs 14 residues. V lost 5 bases and J lost 0, with 12 bases in between. Germline CDR1 is SQVTM and CDR2 is ANQGSEA. CDR3 region: CSVTTNPSTDTQYF. CDR3 DNA: TGCAGCGTTACGACAAACCCTAGCACAGATACGCAGTATTTT.

The rearrangement uses TRBV5-4 and TRBJ1-1, with D uncertain. Between the trimmed V and J ends, which lost 0 bases and 1 base, there was a span of 10 bases. The germline gives CDR1 SGHNT, CDR2 YYREEE (reference sequence). The CDR3 length is 15 residues. CDR3 sequence reads: CASSLAPGTNTEAFF. CDR3 bases: TGTGCCAGCAGCTTGGCTCCAGGAACGAACACTGAAGCTTTCTTT.

The rearrangement uses TRBV7-9 and TRBJ2-7, with no clear D. Germline V CDR1 and CDR2: SEHNR, FQNEAQ (reference sequence). The CDR3 runs to 13 residues. V was cut by 5 bases and J by 2 bases, with 10 bases left in between. CDR3 DNA: TGTGCCAGCAGCCCCCGTACGGCCTACGAGCAGTACTTC. The encoded protein is CASSPRTAYEQYF.

This clone is a singleton in its sample. The gene calls are TRBV6-5 and TRBJ2-7, with a tentative D call TRBD1 (6 bases). V was trimmed by 6 bases and J by 6 bases, leaving 18 bases between them. The CDR3 is made up of 14 amino acids. Germline V gives CDR1 MNHEY, CDR2 SVGAGI. The CDR3 region has the DNA TGTGCCAGCAGGCCAGGGGCTTCCTGGGGCGAGCAGTACTTC. Encoded protein: CASRPGASWGEQYF.

The chain combines TRBV19 with TRBJ2-1; D is perhaps TRBD1 (6 bases). Germline assignment: CDR1 LNHDA and CDR2 SQIVND (reference sequence). The ends were cut back, 1 base at V and 2 bases at J, with 9 bases in the middle. The CDR3 sequence is 15 residues long. The CDR3 sequence is CASSIGGPTYNEQFF. CDR3 bases: TGTGCCAGTAGTATAGGGGGGCCTACCTACAATGAGCAGTTCTTC.

The chain links TRBV28 to TRBJ1-2; possibly TRBD1 for D (5 bases). The germline gives CDR1 MDHEN, CDR2 SYDVKM. CDR3 length: 14 amino acids. V lost 1 base and J lost 8, with 14 bases in between. The DNA for the CDR3 is TGTGCCAGCAGTTTATCCGGTCCCGGGGGAGGCTACACCTTC. It yields the protein CASSLSGPGGGYTF.

This chain links TRBV5-6 with TRBJ1-4; 9 bases fit TRBD1. CDR1 is SGHDT and CDR2 is YYEEEE in the germline V gene. Trimming took 0 bases from V and 6 from J; bases not matched to a gene: 3. The CDR3 spans 15 residues. The DNA for the CDR3 is TGTGCCAGCAGCTTGGGTGGGACAGGGTATGAAAAACTGTTTTTT. Translating it yields CASSLGGTGYEKLFF.

The CDR3 sequence is CASSFRGDYGYTF. DNA of the CDR3: TGTGCCAGCAGTTTTAGAGGTGACTATGGCTACACCTTC. The chain combines TRBV25-1 with TRBJ1-2; D gene unclear. The V gene's germline CDR1 is MGHDK and CDR2 SYGVNS. V lost 5 bases and J 3 bases, leaving 10 bases between the germline ends. This CDR3 is built from 13 residues.

This clone was recorded a few times. V is TRBV9 and J is TRBJ2-2; TRBD2 agrees at 9 bases. Germline trimming cut 6 bases from V and 4 bases from J; bases unmatched to any gene: 13. In germline, CDR1 is SGDLS, CDR2 YYNGEE. CDR3 length equals 17 residues. CDR3 nucleotide sequence: TGTGCCAGCACCCGGGAAGCGGGGGGTTTCGGCACCGGGGAGCTGTTTTTT. Translating it yields CASTREAGGFGTGELFF.

The V and J genes are TRBV4-1 and TRBJ1-4; no clear D. Germline values: CDR1 MGHRA, CDR2 YSYEKL. V shed 6 bases and J shed 5 bases, with 16 bases lying between them. This CDR3 contains 15 residues. CDR3 loop: CASSPLEFENEKLFF. CDR3 coding DNA: TGCGCCAGCAGTCCCTTGGAGTTTGAGAATGAAAAACTGTTTTTT.

The rearrangement links TRBV11-2 to TRBJ1-2; 8 bases are shared with TRBD1. Germline CDR1 is SGHAT and CDR2 is FQNNGV. There are 15 residues in the CDR3. The ends lost 5 bases at V and 7 bases at J; junction bases unmatched: 12. The CDR3 loop reads CASSPTDRGVSGYTF. The CDR3, as DNA: TGTGCCAGCAGCCCAACCGACAGGGGAGTTAGTGGCTACACCTTC.